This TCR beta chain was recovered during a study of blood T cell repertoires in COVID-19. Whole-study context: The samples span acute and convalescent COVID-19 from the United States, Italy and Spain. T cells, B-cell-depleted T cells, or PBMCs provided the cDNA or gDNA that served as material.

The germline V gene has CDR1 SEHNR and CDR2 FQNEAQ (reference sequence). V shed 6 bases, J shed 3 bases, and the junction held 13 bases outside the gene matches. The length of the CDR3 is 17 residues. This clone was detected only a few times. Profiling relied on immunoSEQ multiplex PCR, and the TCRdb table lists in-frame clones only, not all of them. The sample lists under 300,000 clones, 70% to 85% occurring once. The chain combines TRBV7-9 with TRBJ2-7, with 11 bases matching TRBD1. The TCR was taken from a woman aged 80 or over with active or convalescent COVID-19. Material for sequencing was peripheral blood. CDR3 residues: CASSNSFTGTGGYEQYF. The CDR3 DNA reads TGTGCCAGCAGTAATAGCTTCACCGGGACAGGGGGCTACGAGCAGTACTTC. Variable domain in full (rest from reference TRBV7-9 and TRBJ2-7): DTGVSQNPRHKITKRGQNVTFRCDPISEHNRLYWYRQTLGQGPEFLTYFQNEAQLEKSRLLSDRFSAERPKGSFSTLEIQRTEQGDSAMYLCASSNSFTGTGGYEQYFGPGTRLTVT.